This section outlines one T cell receptor beta chain sequence together with its context. This may come from a read error, since a much larger clone is one base off. The sample originates from a study of metastatic and nonmetastatic thyroid tumors. TCRdb re-called the PCR reads with MiXCR. The table lists fewer than 20,000 clones, roughly a quarter of them singletons. V was trimmed by 0 bases and J by 9 bases, leaving 24 bases between them. Germline V gene lookup returns CDR1 DFQATT and CDR2 SNEGSKA (reference sequence). The CDR3 extends over 17 amino acids. Prior to thyroid surgery, none of the patients had received any treatment.

The V call is TRBV20-1, the J call TRBJ2-4; a weak D match, TRBD2 (6 bases). This receptor was identified in a female donor with papillary thyroid cancer or a benign thyroid nodule (not recorded which). Some clones in this sample may be carry-over from other donors' samples. Sample: tumor tissue. CDR3 in amino acids: CSARDLVEVRGTIIQYF. In DNA form, the CDR3 reads TGCAGTGCTAGAGATCTGGTCGAGGTGCGGGGTACAATCATTCAGTACTTC.